These 20 T cell receptor beta chains came from one sample sequenced in a study of radiotherapy plus CTLA-4 blockade in lung cancer. Profiled with immunoSEQ multiplex PCR; TCRdb holds only in-frame clones, not every one. The repertoire holds approximately 77,000 clones, with 60% to 85% as singletons. The sequences come from peripheral blood, collected from a patient treated with radiotherapy plus ipilimumab. Receptors were obtained from a human donor with non-small cell lung cancer whose response to radiotherapy plus ipilimumab could not be evaluated. Some clones in this sample may be carry-over from other donors' samples.

The chain joins TRBV6-5 to TRBJ1-1; D call uncertain. V was pared by 2 bases and J by 1 base, with 8 bases between. Germline assignment: CDR1 MNHEY and CDR2 SVGAGI. The CDR3 runs to 14 residues. CDR3 loop: CASSYEGWNTEAFF. The DNA for the CDR3 is TGTGCCAGCAGTTACGAGGGTTGGAACACTGAAGCTTTCTTT.

The chain links TRBV5-5 to TRBJ2-7; 8 nucleotides agree with TRBD1. Germline V gene lookup returns CDR1 SGHKS and CDR2 YYEKEE (reference sequence). The CDR3 length is 16 residues. J was trimmed by 0 bases and V by 4 bases; bases with no gene match: 9. CDR3 sequence: CASSPPTGAYSYEQYF. CDR3 DNA: TGTGCCAGCAGCCCCCCGACAGGGGCCTACTCCTACGAGCAGTACTTC.

This clone came up a few times. This chain uses TRBV6-6 with TRBJ1-1; no clear D gene. CDR3 length: 12 amino acids. Trimming took 10 bases from V and 1 from J, leaving 10 bases between them. Germline V lookup: CDR1 MNHNY, CDR2 SVGAGI (reference sequence). The CDR3 nucleotides read TGTGCCACCGGGGTTGGGAACACTGAAGCTTTCTTT. Protein sequence: CATGVGNTEAFF.

The rearrangement links TRBV5-4 to TRBJ1-1; D possibly corresponds to TRBD1 (5 bases). Per germline, CDR1 SGHNT and CDR2 YYREEE (reference sequence). CDR3 length: 15 residues. Deletions cut 0 bases from V and 0 bases from J, with 9 bases between. Written as DNA, the CDR3 is TGTGCCAGCAGCTTGGACGGGGGATTGAACACTGAAGCTTTCTTT. Translated: CASSLDGGLNTEAFF.

V gene TRBV6-1 combines with J gene TRBJ2-3; D unclear. V lost 1 base and J lost 2, with 4 bases in between. The CDR3 spans 13 residues. In germline, CDR1 is MNHNS, CDR2 SASEGT. For the CDR3, the DNA is TGTGCCAGCAGTGAAGATTACACAGATACGCAGTATTTT. Protein product: CASSEDYTDTQYF.

The V call is TRBV5-4, the J call TRBJ1-6, with a weak D call TRBD1 (5 bases). CDR3 length: 15 amino acids. The V and J ends lost 4 bases and 10 bases respectively, with 18 bases between them. Germline CDR1 and CDR2: SGHNT and YYREEE (reference sequence). The CDR3 here is CASSLGGERGSPLHF. The DNA of the CDR3 is TGTGCCAGCAGCCTCGGGGGGGAACGAGGATCACCCCTCCACTTT.

The chain links TRBV18 to TRBJ2-1, with D possibly being TRBD2 (7 bases). The CDR3 loop spans 16 amino acids. Germline V gives CDR1 KGHSH, CDR2 LQKENI. The V end lost 3 bases, the J end lost 0 bases, and 12 bases lay between the germline ends. CDR3 residues: CASSPFAGASYNEQFF. CDR3 nucleotides: TGTGCCAGCTCACCCTTCGCGGGGGCCTCCTACAATGAGCAGTTCTTC.

The chain recombines TRBV4-1 with TRBJ1-2; D is unresolved. This CDR3 is 16 amino acids long. V dropped 8 bases and J dropped 4 bases, with 23 bases sitting between them. Germline CDR1 and CDR2: MGHRA and YSYEKL. The CDR3 region is CASGPADPLRGYGYTF. The CDR3 DNA follows: TGCGCCAGCGGCCCCGCCGACCCTTTAAGAGGCTATGGCTACACCTTC.

The chain joins TRBV4-3 to TRBJ1-2; no reliable D call. The CDR3 consists of 14 residues. Trimming took off 1 base at V and 1 base at J, with 7 bases between the two ends. Looked up from germline, CDR1 is LGHNA and CDR2 is YSLEER. This chain's CDR3 is CASSQGHINYGYTF. CDR3 bases: TGCGCCAGCAGCCAAGGCCACATTAACTATGGCTACACCTTC.

The V gene is TRBV5-1, the J gene TRBJ1-1, with 7 bases fitting TRBD1. CDR1 and CDR2 from the germline V gene are SGHRS and YFSETQ. V was pared by 5 bases and J by 0 bases, with 4 bases of the junction left unmatched. The CDR3 length is 14 residues. The CDR3 here is CASRAGTVNTEAFF. The CDR3 coding sequence is TGCGCCAGCAGGGCGGGGACAGTGAACACTGAAGCTTTCTTT.

This rearrangement joins TRBV28 to TRBJ2-7; 11 nucleotides match TRBD2. Per germline, CDR1 MDHEN and CDR2 SYDVKM. The CDR3 spans 14 residues. After removal of 8 bases from V and 1 base from J, the junction contained 4 bases not matched to a gene. CDR3 sequence: CASASGGPSYEQYF. DNA for the CDR3: TGTGCCAGCGCTAGCGGGGGGCCTTCCTACGAGCAGTACTTC.

The count of this clone is one. The chain couples TRBV5-4 to TRBJ2-5, with unresolved D. Between the trimmed V and J ends, which lost 7 bases and 3 bases, there was a span of 10 bases. CDR1 is SGHNT and CDR2 is YYREEE in the germline V gene (reference sequence). The length of the CDR3 is 12 residues. The CDR3 reads CASFRGEETQYF. The CDR3 DNA sequence: TGTGCCAGCTTCCGAGGAGAAGAGACCCAGTACTTC.

The rearrangement joins TRBV5-6 to TRBJ1-2, with no clear D. V lost 4 bases and J lost 5, with 9 bases in between. Germline values: CDR1 SGHDT, CDR2 YYEEEE. This CDR3 contains 12 residues. This CDR3 is CASSQETYGYTF. In DNA form, the CDR3 reads TGTGCCAGCAGCCAAGAGACTTATGGCTACACCTTC.

This clone occurred once. This chain uses TRBV13 with TRBJ2-1, with D possibly being TRBD2 (5 bases). The CDR3 loop spans 14 amino acids. Germline-derived CDR1 and CDR2 are PRHDT and FYEKMQ (reference sequence). The V gene lost 5 bases and the J gene lost 6 bases, with 14 bases spanning the gap. CDR3 residues: CASSASLGLNEQFF. Written as DNA, the CDR3 is TGTGCCAGCAGCGCCTCTCTAGGACTCAATGAGCAGTTCTTC. Combining the CDR3 with reference TRBV13 and TRBJ2-1 gives the whole variable domain AAGVIQSPRHLIKEKRETATLKCYPIPRHDTVYWYQQGPGQDPQFLISFYEKMQSDKGSIPDRFSAQQFSDYHSELNMSSLELGDSALYFCASSASLGLNEQFFGPGTRLTVL.

This clone turned up a few times. J is TRBJ2-5 and V is TRBV18; the match to TRBD2 covers 10 bases. The CDR3 covers 15 residues. Germline V CDR1 and CDR2: KGHSH, LQKENI. Trimming removed 3 bases from V and 4 bases from J; junction bases left unmatched: 5. The CDR3 bases are TGTGCCAGCTCACCGCCGACTAGCGGGTCAGAGACCCAGTACTTC. This encodes CASSPPTSGSETQYF.

The chain employs TRBV5-1 and TRBJ1-1; perhaps TRBD1 as D (5 bases). V was shortened by 4 bases and J by 0 bases, with 13 bases between the two germline ends. CDR3 length: 15 residues. Germline values: CDR1 SGHRS, CDR2 YFSETQ. CDR3 protein: CASSVDSEMNTEAFF. The CDR3 region has the DNA TGCGCCAGCAGCGTAGACAGCGAAATGAACACTGAAGCTTTCTTT.

The J gene is TRBJ1-1, the V gene TRBV6-5; TRBD1 might be the D (6 bases). CDR3 length: 14 amino acids. Trimming took 2 bases from V and 5 from J, leaving 12 bases between them. The germline V gene has CDR1 MNHEY and CDR2 SVGAGI. CDR3 sequence: CASSYGTRGTEAFF. The CDR3 coding sequence is TGTGCCAGCAGTTACGGGACAAGGGGGACTGAAGCTTTCTTT.

The chain carries TRBV5-6 and TRBJ2-7; D uncertain. The ends were cut back, 2 bases at V and 6 bases at J, with 9 bases in the middle. The CDR3 has 12 amino acids. CDR1 is SGHDT and CDR2 is YYEEEE in the germline V gene. The CDR3, as DNA: TGTGCCAGCAGCTTTAGTGTCCTCGAGCAGTACTTC. This translates into CASSFSVLEQYF.

This chain uses TRBV29-1 with TRBJ1-2; TRBD1 aligns across 9 bases. CDR1 is SQVTM, CDR2 ANQGSEA, per germline. The CDR3 spans 15 residues. Trimming at V came to 5 bases and at J to 2 bases, leaving 9 bases not matched to a gene. CDR3 coding DNA: TGCAGCGTTCCTCCCACAGACAGGGGGAACTATGGCTACACCTTC. Its protein is CSVPPTDRGNYGYTF.

This sequence joins TRBV15 and TRBJ2-5; TRBD2 aligns across 12 bases. Germline loops: CDR1 LNHNV, CDR2 YYDKDF (reference sequence). V was clipped by 0 bases and J by 3 bases; unmatched bases: 2. The CDR3 is 16 residues long. The CDR3 region is CATSRDRTSGKETQYF. Here the CDR3 DNA reads TGTGCCACCAGCAGAGATAGGACTAGCGGGAAAGAGACCCAGTACTTC. Together with reference TRBV15 and TRBJ2-5, the CDR3 gives the full variable domain: DAMVIQNPRYQVTQFGKPVTLSCSQTLNHNVMYWYQQKSSQAPKLLFHYYDKDFNNEADTPDNFQSRRPNTSFCFLDIRSPGLGDTAMYLCATSRDRTSGKETQYFGPGTRLLVL.